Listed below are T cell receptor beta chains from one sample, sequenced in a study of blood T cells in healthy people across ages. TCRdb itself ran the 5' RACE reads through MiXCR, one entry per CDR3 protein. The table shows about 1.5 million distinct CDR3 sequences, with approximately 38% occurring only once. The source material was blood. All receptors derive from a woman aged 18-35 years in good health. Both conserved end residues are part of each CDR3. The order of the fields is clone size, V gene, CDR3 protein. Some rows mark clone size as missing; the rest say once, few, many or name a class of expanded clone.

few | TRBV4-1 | CASSQDLSTIYF
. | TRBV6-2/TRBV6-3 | CASSYSKGGGLAGYNEQYF
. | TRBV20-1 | CSARDPGQGAGYGYTF
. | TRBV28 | CASSLSGEYTEAFF
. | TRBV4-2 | CAGSQDTQPGYTF
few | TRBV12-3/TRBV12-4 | CASRYSGGPYEQYF
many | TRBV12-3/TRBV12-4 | CASSFTANYGYTF
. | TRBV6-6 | CATGHRTYEQYF
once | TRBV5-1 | CASSLDPGTGELFF
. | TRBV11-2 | CASSWKITGTAITGELFF
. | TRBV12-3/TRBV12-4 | CASSHGPGLFF
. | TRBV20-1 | CSAGPGTTSYNERFF
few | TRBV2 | CASRRTSSHEQYF
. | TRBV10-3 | CAISRGIGQGPQETQYF
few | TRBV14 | CASSQTRDSEETQYF
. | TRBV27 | CASRPRPNTDTQYF
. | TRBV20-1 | CSALDSKSPLHF
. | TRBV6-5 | CASSTTGKGGYTF
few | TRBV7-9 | CASLRRPAGGPYNEQFF
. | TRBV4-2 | CASSQDQRETQYF
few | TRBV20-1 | CSAEKDRSNYGYTF
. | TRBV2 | CAISVQNGAGYTF
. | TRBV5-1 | CASSMVETEAFF
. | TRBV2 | CASSALRAASGNTIYF
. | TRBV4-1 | CASSQASVGQPQHF
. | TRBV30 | CAWSPTGSYEQYF
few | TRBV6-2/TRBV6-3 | CASGLGHPSSYEQYF
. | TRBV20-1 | CSASAAGQGFTYEQYF
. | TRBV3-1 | CASSQEASGIGADTQYF
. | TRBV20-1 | CSARVPLGRGGEGEQYF
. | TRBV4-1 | CASSQGPRPHEQYF
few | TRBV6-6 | CASSYALGNNEQFF
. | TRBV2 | CASSGQGAGYTF
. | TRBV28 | CAVSARRGRGDTQYF
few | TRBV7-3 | CASRATSGESDTQYF
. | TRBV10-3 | CAISDSSSGNTIYF
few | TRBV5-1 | CASSLGPTQNTGELFF
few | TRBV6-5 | CASSYSMGALAGASGTDTQYF
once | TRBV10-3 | CAISEAGRRNYEQYF
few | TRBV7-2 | CASSFRPPGQGLYNEQFF
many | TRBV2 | CASRGTSGTDTQYF
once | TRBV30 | CAWKPPTSQETQYF
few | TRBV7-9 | CASSSPLWVNEQFF
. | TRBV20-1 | CSAPLRGYEQYF
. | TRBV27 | CASSPEGGSSYNEQFF
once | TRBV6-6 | CATYDRGWTDTQYF
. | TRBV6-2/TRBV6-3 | CASSAMVTILNTEAFF
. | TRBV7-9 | CASSSSDKAIQPQHF
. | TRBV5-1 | CASSVGLAGAGTGTDTQYF
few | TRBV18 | CASSPERDTQYF
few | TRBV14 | CASSQDRLAGPQETQYF
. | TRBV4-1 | CASSPGGRRAYNEQFF
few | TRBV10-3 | CASTGTEYYEQYF